This entry lists 22 T cell receptor beta chains sequenced from one sample in a study of cytomegalovirus exposure and HLA in healthy donors. PCR primers comprised 60 Vbeta and 13 Jbeta primers. TCRdb keeps only in-frame clones here, not all; method: immunoSEQ multiplex PCR. The sample shows more than 85,000 clones, roughly three quarters of them seen only once. Sequenced sample: PBMCs. These receptors all come from a male donor in good health and CMV-seropositive.

The chain recombines TRBV11-3 with TRBJ2-5; possible D gene TRBD1, 8 bases. Germline loops: CDR1 SGHNT, CDR2 YENEEA. The V and J ends lost 5 bases and 2 bases respectively, with 15 bases between them. The CDR3 length is 15 residues. As DNA, the CDR3 is TGTGCCAGCAGCAGCGGGACAGGAGTTCAAGAGACCCAGTACTTC. Translated: CASSSGTGVQETQYF.

The rearrangement joins TRBV2 to TRBJ2-1, with D tentatively TRBD1 (5 bases). V was cut by 6 bases and J by 8 bases, with 14 bases left in between. Germline assignment: CDR1 SNHLY and CDR2 FYNNEI. CDR3 length equals 13 residues. CDR3 loop: CASSLGQGDEQFF. For the CDR3, the DNA is TGTGCCAGCAGCTTGGGGCAGGGCGATGAGCAGTTCTTC.

The chain is built from TRBV7-9 and TRBJ2-3, with a possible D match to TRBD1 (6 bases). V lost 2 bases and J 6 bases, leaving 9 bases between the germline ends. CDR1 SEHNR and CDR2 FQNEAQ come from the germline V gene (reference sequence). CDR3 length: 13 residues. The CDR3 DNA reads as TGTGCCAGCAGCTTATCAGGGGAGGATACGCAGTATTTT. It specifies CASSLSGEDTQYF.

This chain links TRBV15 with TRBJ2-6; possibly TRBD1 for D (6 bases). Trimming stripped 3 bases from V and 2 bases from J, with 11 bases between. CDR1 and CDR2 (germline): LNHNV, YYDKDF (reference sequence). The CDR3 covers 16 residues. The CDR3, as DNA: TGTGCCACCAGCAGCGGACAGCTCACTGGGGCCAACGTCCTGACTTTC. This gives the protein CATSSGQLTGANVLTF.

This chain's CDR3 is CASRSTGEDFNQPQHF. In DNA, the CDR3 is TGTGCCAGCAGGTCGACAGGGGAGGATTTCAATCAGCCCCAGCATTTT. The chain joins TRBV21-1 to TRBJ1-5; no check of the table's D call, TRBD1, against the DNA was made. TRBV21-1 is described as a pseudogene. The CDR3 has 16 residues.

The chain employs TRBV18 and TRBJ2-1; D is perhaps TRBD2 (5 bases). CDR1 and CDR2 from the germline V gene are KGHSH and LQKENI. This CDR3 is built from 16 residues. Trimming cost V 4 bases and J 1 base, with 14 bases left between them. The chain's CDR3 is CASSLRTAGSYNEQFF. The CDR3 DNA reads TGTGCCAGCTCACTTAGGACGGCGGGTTCCTACAATGAGCAGTTCTTC.

V usage is TRBV2 and J usage is TRBJ2-7; 12 nucleotides align to TRBD1. Germline CDR1 and CDR2: SNHLY and FYNNEI. The CDR3 is made up of 15 amino acids. V dropped 5 bases and J dropped 7; count of bases not matched to a gene: 9. The DNA of the CDR3 is TGTGCCAGCAGTCGCCCCGGGACAGGGGGCCGAGAGCAGTACTTC. This gives the protein CASSRPGTGGREQYF.

The rearrangement joins TRBV5-1 to TRBJ2-3, with TRBD1 matching 7 bases. V shed 7 bases and J 2 bases; nucleotides not matched to a gene: 7. This CDR3 is built from 14 residues. Germline V gives CDR1 SGHRS, CDR2 YFSETQ. CDR3 DNA: TGCGCCAGCTCACGACAGGGTGACACAGATACGCAGTATTTT. Amino acid sequence: CASSRQGDTDTQYF.

V gene TRBV11-3 combines with J gene TRBJ1-2; possible D gene TRBD1, 5 bases. Germline V CDR1 and CDR2: SGHNT, YENEEA. The CDR3 is 14 amino acids. Trimming stripped 2 bases from V and 1 base from J, with 8 bases between. As DNA, the CDR3 is TGTGCCAGCAGCTTACAAACAGGTAACTATGGCTACACCTTC. It is translated as CASSLQTGNYGYTF.

The table lists this clone with a count of one. The V and J genes are TRBV9 and TRBJ1-2, with TRBD1 matching over 8 bases. V was clipped by 3 bases and J by 4 bases; unmatched bases: 8. CDR3 length: 15 amino acids. Germline loops: CDR1 SGDLS, CDR2 YYNGEE. In DNA form, the CDR3 reads TGTGCCAGCAGCGGGGCGTTGGGACAGGCCTATGGCTACACCTTC. Amino acids: CASSGALGQAYGYTF.

The V call is TRBV27, the J call TRBJ2-5; tentative D call: TRBD1 (6 bases). The V and J ends lost 8 bases and 11 bases respectively, with 33 bases between them. Germline V gene lookup returns CDR1 MNHEY and CDR2 SMNVEV (reference sequence). CDR3 length: 17 amino acids. This CDR3 reads CASSPRALNRDGGRQYF. The CDR3, as DNA: TGTGCCAGCTCCCCGAGGGCGTTGAACAGGGATGGAGGACGGCAGTACTTC.

This clone has more than one count but fewer than ten. The chain employs TRBV5-6 and TRBJ1-2, with D perhaps TRBD1 (5 bases). In germline, CDR1 is SGHDT, CDR2 YYEEEE. This CDR3 is built from 13 residues. The V and J ends lost 1 base and 7 bases respectively, with 11 bases between them. The CDR3 DNA reads as TGTGCCAGCAGCTTGAGGCAGGGTGGTGGCTACACCTTC. This translates into CASSLRQGGGYTF.

The chain combines TRBV7-2 with TRBJ2-1; 8 nucleotides line up with TRBD2. CDR1 is SGHTA and CDR2 is FQGNSA in the germline V gene. The CDR3 contains 14 residues. Trimming cost V 5 bases and J 5 bases; bases outside gene matches: 5. The CDR3: CASSSGSGNNEQFF. CDR3 nucleotide sequence: TGTGCCAGCAGCAGCGGGAGTGGTAACAATGAGCAGTTCTTC.

The J gene is TRBJ2-7, the V gene TRBV7-9; a possible D gene is TRBD1 (5 bases). From germline, CDR1 is SEHNR and CDR2 FQNEAQ (reference sequence). The ends were cut back, 3 bases at V and 4 bases at J, with 7 bases in the middle. The CDR3 extends over 12 amino acids. The CDR3 DNA sequence: TGTGCCAGCAGCTTCACAGGTTACGAGCAGTACTTC. Protein: CASSFTGYEQYF. Using reference TRBV7-9 and TRBJ2-7 for the parts outside the CDR3, the full variable domain is DTGVSQNPRHKITKRGQNVTFRCDPISEHNRLYWYRQTLGQGPEFLTYFQNEAQLEKSRLLSDRFSAERPKGSFSTLEIQRTEQGDSAMYLCASSFTGYEQYFGPGTRLTVT.

This chain joins TRBV5-1 and TRBJ2-1; 7 bases are a match to TRBD1. V shed 3 bases, J shed 4 bases, and the junction held 1 base outside the gene matches. Germline CDR1 and CDR2: SGHRS and YFSETQ. The CDR3 runs 13 residues. The CDR3: CASSSGQYNEQFF. The CDR3 bases are TGCGCCAGCAGCTCGGGACAGTACAATGAGCAGTTCTTC.

The chain uses TRBV27 and TRBJ1-4, with 9 bases that match TRBD1. CDR1 is MNHEY and CDR2 is SMNVEV in the germline V gene (reference sequence). The CDR3 has 13 residues. Germline trimming cut 5 bases from V and 7 bases from J; bases unmatched to any gene: 2. The CDR3 DNA sequence: TGTGCCAGCAGTAGGGACAGGGTTGAAAAACTGTTTTTT. Translating it yields CASSRDRVEKLFF.

This CDR3 is CASSFGTSGWDTQYF. CDR3 DNA sequence: TGTGCCAGCAGCTTTGGGACTAGCGGGTGGGATACGCAGTATTTT. The V call is TRBV7-8, the J call TRBJ2-3, with TRBD2 identical over 12 bases. With V trimmed by 3 bases and J by 6 bases, 4 bases remained unmatched. Germline CDR1 and CDR2: SGHVS and FQNEAQ. The CDR3 extends over 15 amino acids. Full variable domain (remainder filled in from reference TRBV7-8 and TRBJ2-3): GAGVSQSPRYKVAKRGQDVALRCDPISGHVSLFWYQQALGQGPEFLTYFQNEAQLDKSGLPSDRFFAERPEGSVSTLKIQRTQQEDSAVYLCASSFGTSGWDTQYFGPGTRLTVL.

This rearrangement joins TRBV18 to TRBJ2-5; 13 positions agree with TRBD2. The CDR3 contains 17 residues. Losses at the gene ends were 2 bases for V and 3 bases for J; bases not matched to a gene: 6. Germline loops: CDR1 KGHSH, CDR2 LQKENI. In DNA, the CDR3 is TGTGCCAGCTCACCAGGTAGAGGGACTAGCGGGAAAGAGACCCAGTACTTC. The encoded protein is CASSPGRGTSGKETQYF.

The chain joins TRBV2 to TRBJ1-2; 9 bases line up with TRBD1. CDR3 length equals 15 residues. V gave up 2 bases and J gave up 8 bases; unmatched junction bases: 9. Looked up from germline, CDR1 is SNHLY and CDR2 is FYNNEI. CDR3 DNA: TGTGCCAGCAGTGAACTCAGGAACAGGGGGCGAGGCTACACCTTC. Its protein product is CASSELRNRGRGYTF.

The rearrangement links TRBV2 to TRBJ2-5; TRBD2 is a possible D gene (5 bases). The J call may be mistaken, given a closer DNA end match to TRBJ2-7. CDR3 length: 14 residues. Germline loops: CDR1 SNHLY, CDR2 FYNNEI. The CDR3 DNA sequence: TGTGCCAGCATGCTCCGGGAAGGCTCCTACGAGCAGTACTTC. It yields the protein CASMLREGSYEQYF.

The chain uses TRBV4-2 and TRBJ2-7; 13 nucleotides line up with TRBD2. Germline V CDR1 and CDR2: LGHNA, YNFKEQ. V shed 3 bases, J shed 6 bases, and the junction held 5 bases outside the gene matches. The CDR3 has 15 residues. CDR3 residues: CASSQVLAGGLEQYF. CDR3 nucleotide sequence: TGTGCCAGCAGCCAGGTACTAGCGGGAGGGCTCGAGCAGTACTTC.

The chain recombines TRBV30 with TRBJ2-7, with 7 bases aligning to TRBD2. The trim removed 0 bases at V and 3 bases at J, leaving 2 bases unmatched. CDR1 and CDR2 (germline): GTSNPN, SVGIG (reference sequence). This CDR3 has 13 residues. The CDR3 protein is CAWSVGRGYEQYF. The CDR3, as DNA: TGTGCCTGGAGTGTAGGGAGGGGCTACGAGCAGTACTTC.